The 29 T cell receptor beta chains below come from one sample, sequenced in a study of response to subunit inactivated influenza vaccine listed by TCRdb under 2018. Library preparation employed RT-PCR. The run used an Illumina HiSeq 2500. TCRdb's own reprocessing of the public reads used fastp at Q25 and MiXCR and kept productive beta chains. Entries that share a CDR3 protein sequence are merged under the most common genes and DNA. The sample table contains about 500,000 distinct CDR3 sequences; only one count was recorded for 16% of them. The ten largest clones capture about 3% of the sample. This specimen was CD4+ T cells sorted from PBMCs, taken 23 to 25 months after vaccination. These receptor sequences come from a man aged 45 to 75 who received an inactivated influenza vaccine. Donor details come from another sample of the same person, matched by shared clones.

In this sample, this clonotype turned up a few times. The chain is built from TRBV5-5 and TRBJ2-1; D uncertain. V gave up 1 base and J gave up 7 bases, with 9 bases separating them. Germline loops: CDR1 SGHKS, CDR2 YYEKEE (reference sequence). This CDR3 contains 13 residues. The CDR3 DNA reads TGTGCCAGCAGCTTGTACACCATGAATGAGCAGTTCTTC. It codes for CASSLYTMNEQFF.

This clonotype appeared many times. J is TRBJ2-2 and V is TRBV2; 8 bases map to TRBD1. Trimming removed 7 bases from V and 3 bases from J; junction bases left unmatched: 7. The CDR3 runs to 15 residues. Germline CDR1 reads SNHLY; CDR2 reads FYNNEI. In nucleotides, the CDR3 is TGTGCCAGCATTCGGACAGGGACGGACACCGGGGAGCTGTTTTTT. The encoded protein is CASIRTGTDTGELFF.

The rearrangement joins TRBV29-1 to TRBJ2-1; D not resolved. Germline V gene lookup returns CDR1 SQVTM and CDR2 ANQGSEA. Between the trimmed V and J ends, which lost 3 bases and 2 bases, there was a span of 11 bases. This CDR3 is built from 14 residues. The CDR3 nucleotides are TGCAGCGTTGAGGCCGGCCCGACCTACAATGAGCAGTTCTTC. Translation: CSVEAGPTYNEQFF.

The sample holds a few counts of this clonotype. This rearrangement joins TRBV6-1 to TRBJ2-7; 8 nucleotides line up with TRBD1. The ends lost 6 bases at V and 3 bases at J; junction bases unmatched: 7. Germline V lookup: CDR1 MNHNS, CDR2 SASEGT. The CDR3 contains 14 residues. The CDR3 sequence is CASRRDRKNYEQYF. Written as DNA, the CDR3 is TGTGCCAGCAGGAGGGACAGGAAGAACTACGAGCAGTACTTC.

This clonotype was counted only a few times. The V call is TRBV4-1, the J call TRBJ1-1, with D unresolved. Germline V gene data show CDR1 as MGHRA and CDR2 as YSYEKL. V was shortened by 4 bases and J by 1 base, with 19 bases between the two germline ends. The CDR3 totals 17 residues. The CDR3: CASSLGAKRVENTEAFF. The CDR3 nucleotides are TGCGCCAGCAGCCTAGGTGCTAAAAGGGTGGAGAACACTGAAGCTTTCTTT.

The genes are TRBV7-2 and TRBJ2-5, with 7 bases identical to TRBD2. V lost 1 base and J lost 6; bases outside the gene matches: 11. The CDR3 runs to 16 residues. From germline, CDR1 is SGHTA and CDR2 FQGNSA. The CDR3 sequence is CASSLGAGLRTKTQYF. For the CDR3, the DNA is TGTGCCAGCAGCTTAGGAGCGGGGTTAAGAACAAAGACCCAGTACTTC.

This clonotype was seen only a few times. The chain joins TRBV9 to TRBJ2-3; 9 nucleotides align to TRBD1. The trim removed 4 bases at V and 15 bases at J, leaving 6 bases unmatched. The CDR3 is 11 amino acids. Germline CDR1 SGDLS, CDR2 YYNGEE. CDR3 DNA: TGTGCCAGCAGCTCGGGACAGGGTTACTATTTT. It is translated as CASSSGQGYYF.

This clonotype occurred a few times. The chain links TRBV14 to TRBJ2-7; 9 nucleotides agree with TRBD1. After removal of 4 bases from V and 3 bases from J, the junction contained 7 bases not matched to a gene. The CDR3 length is 15 residues. Per the germline V gene, CDR1 is SGHDN and CDR2 is FVKESK. The CDR3 loop is CASSPLGTGSYEQYF. The CDR3 DNA reads as TGTGCCAGCAGCCCCCTGGGGACAGGGAGCTACGAGCAGTACTTC.

This rearrangement joins TRBV11-1 to TRBJ1-2; 7 bases line up with TRBD1. Germline CDR1 is SGHAT and CDR2 is FQDESV (reference sequence). This CDR3 region has 15 residues. The J segment lost 0 bases and the V segment lost 3 bases, leaving 4 bases of the junction unmatched. CDR3 sequence (DNA): TGTGCCAGCAGCTTGGGGACAGCGTCTAACTATGGCTACACCTTC. It yields the protein CASSLGTASNYGYTF.

The CDR3 here is CASSLETSGSFEQFF. CDR3 bases: TGTGCCAGCAGCTTGGAAACTAGCGGGAGTTTTGAGCAGTTCTTC. The rearrangement uses TRBV5-5 and TRBJ2-1, with 11 bases lining up with TRBD2. The germline V gene has CDR1 SGHKS and CDR2 YYEKEE (reference sequence). V trimming: 0 bases; J trimming: 9 bases; junction bases outside the gene matches: 5. The CDR3 contains 15 residues.

The CDR3 DNA reads TGTGCCAGCAGCTCCGGACTAGCGGTAAAGACCCAGTACTTC. Translating gives CASSSGLAVKTQYF. The chain uses TRBV7-2 and TRBJ2-5, with 10 positions matching TRBD2. Germline V CDR1 and CDR2: SGHTA, FQGNSA. The V segment lost 4 bases and the J segment 6 bases; nucleotides outside the gene matches: 5. The CDR3 has 14 amino acids.

This clonotype was counted ten times or more. The V gene is TRBV12-3 or TRBV12-4, the J gene TRBJ1-5, with 8 bases matching TRBD1. The V and J ends lost 4 bases and 6 bases, in that order; junction bases with no gene match: 5. The CDR3 totals 14 residues. CDR3 sequence reads: CASSSGQGSQPQHF. The CDR3 coding sequence is TGTGCCAGCAGTTCTGGACAGGGAAGTCAGCCCCAGCATTTT.

This sequence joins TRBV28 and TRBJ2-7; a possible D gene is TRBD1 (6 bases). Trimming stripped 2 bases from V and 1 base from J, with 12 bases between. This CDR3 has 15 amino acids. Germline CDR1 reads MDHEN; CDR2 reads SYDVKM. This chain's CDR3 is CASSLPNRVSYEQYF. The CDR3 coding sequence is TGTGCCAGCAGTTTACCGAACAGGGTTTCCTACGAGCAGTACTTC.

This clonotype was found many times. The gene calls are TRBV5-1 and TRBJ2-1; 7 nucleotides agree with TRBD1. The germline V gene has CDR1 SGHRS and CDR2 YFSETQ. V was clipped by 3 bases and J by 5 bases; unmatched bases: 5. The CDR3 runs 14 residues. DNA for the CDR3: TGCGCCAGCAGCTGGGGACAGCCTGACAATGAGCAGTTCTTC. Translation gives CASSWGQPDNEQFF. Full variable domain (remainder filled in from reference TRBV5-1 and TRBJ2-1): KAGVTQTPRYLIKTRGQQVTLSCSPISGHRSVSWYQQTPGQGLQFLFEYFSETQRNKGNFPGRFSGRQFSNSRSEMNVSTLELGDSALYLCASSWGQPDNEQFFGPGTRLTVL.

V and J are TRBV7-9 and TRBJ2-1; 9 bases agree with TRBD1. The V and J ends lost 0 bases and 7 bases, in that order; junction bases with no gene match: 10. The CDR3 consists of 17 residues. Germline V gene sequence: CDR1 SEHNR, CDR2 FQNEAQ (reference sequence). CDR3 amino acids: CASSLATGGVGGNEQFF. The CDR3 DNA sequence: TGTGCCAGCAGCTTAGCCACAGGGGGCGTAGGAGGGAATGAGCAGTTCTTC.

The chain links TRBV29-1 to TRBJ2-3, with 14 bases lining up with TRBD2. CDR3 length: 14 residues. J gave up 1 base and V 8 bases, and 2 bases lay outside the gene matches. Germline V gene lookup returns CDR1 SQVTM and CDR2 ANQGSEA. In nucleotides, the CDR3 is TGCAGCTCGGGACTAGCGGGAGGCACAGATACGCAGTATTTT. It translates to CSSGLAGGTDTQYF.

This clonotype was found a few times. This chain links TRBV5-1 with TRBJ1-2; D not resolved. This CDR3 region has 13 residues. CDR1 and CDR2 (germline): SGHRS, YFSETQ. The germline V and J ends were trimmed by 7 bases and 8 bases, with 18 bases remaining between them. The CDR3 bases are TGCGCCAGCCATTCTGTAGGGTCTACGGGCTACACCTTC. The encoded protein is CASHSVGSTGYTF.

The DNA of the CDR3 is TGCGCCAGCAGCCAATCGCCGGGACAGGGAACAGATACGCAGTATTTT. The encoded protein is CASSQSPGQGTDTQYF. The chain uses TRBV4-3 and TRBJ2-3; 9 bases line up with TRBD1. The V gene's germline CDR1 is LGHNA and CDR2 YSLEER. Germline trimming cut 2 bases from V and 3 bases from J; bases unmatched to any gene: 6. This CDR3 is built from 16 residues.

The chain has TRBV5-1 and TRBJ2-2; 9 positions match TRBD1. Unmatched junction bases numbered 11, after V lost 1 base and J lost 4 bases. The CDR3 loop spans 18 amino acids. Per the germline V gene, CDR1 is SGHRS and CDR2 is YFSETQ. Here the CDR3 reads CASSLNRQGVVPTGELFF. The CDR3 DNA reads as TGCGCCAGCAGCTTGAACCGACAGGGGGTTGTTCCCACCGGGGAGCTGTTTTTT.

This clonotype was recorded a few times. The V gene is TRBV5-5, the J gene TRBJ2-6; D may match TRBD1 or TRBD2 (5 bases each). The V end was cut by 2 bases, the J end by 0 bases, with 9 bases between. The length of the CDR3 is 16 residues. From germline, CDR1 is SGHKS and CDR2 YYEKEE (reference sequence). The CDR3, as DNA: TGTGCCAGCAGCTTTTCGGGGACCTCTGGGGCCAACGTCCTGACTTTC. It is translated as CASSFSGTSGANVLTF.

In its sample, this clonotype was seen many times. The junction and the germline gene differ at one end; a read error may be behind it. The V and J genes are TRBV25-1 and TRBJ1-2; 9 positions match TRBD1. Germline CDR1 MGHDK, CDR2 SYGVNS. CDR3 size: 13 residues. The CDR3 sequence is CASSEGQGYGYTF. For the CDR3, the DNA is TGCGCCAGCAGCGAGGGACAGGGCTATGGCTACACCTTC.

The genes are TRBV11-2 and TRBJ2-1; D ambiguous. Germline CDR1 and CDR2: SGHAT and FQNNGV. This CDR3 contains 18 residues. V was cut by 7 bases and J by 0 bases, with 22 bases left in between. The CDR3 DNA sequence: TGTGCCAGCACCGTAACAGAAAATAGCTTGGGCTCCTACAATGAGCAGTTCTTC. It is translated as CASTVTENSLGSYNEQFF.

The sample holds a few counts of this clonotype. J is TRBJ2-2 and V is TRBV11-2; 11 bases align to TRBD2. This CDR3 contains 18 residues. The germline gives CDR1 SGHAT, CDR2 FQNNGV. V dropped 0 bases and J dropped 4; count of bases not matched to a gene: 7. CDR3 sequence (DNA): TGTGCCAGCAGCTTAGATCGGGCTAGCGGGAGGCCCACCGGGGAGCTGTTTTTT. This gives the protein CASSLDRASGRPTGELFF.

The chain couples TRBV6-5 to TRBJ1-5; D may be TRBD1 (6 bases). Germline V gene lookup returns CDR1 MNHEY and CDR2 SVGAGI. CDR3 length: 14 amino acids. Deletions cut 2 bases from V and 5 bases from J, with 10 bases between. The CDR3 is CASSYGRGDQPQHF. CDR3 nucleotides: TGTGCCAGCAGTTACGGCAGGGGAGATCAGCCCCAGCATTTT.

Only a few counts were recorded for this clonotype. This chain uses TRBV5-1 with TRBJ1-2; D is perhaps TRBD1 (6 bases). This CDR3 is 14 amino acids long. V lost 6 bases to trimming and J lost 8 bases, with 20 bases between them. Germline-derived CDR1 and CDR2 are SGHRS and YFSETQ. This CDR3 is CASKPMSGASGYTF. CDR3 coding DNA: TGCGCCAGCAAGCCTATGTCAGGGGCGAGCGGCTACACCTTC.

The V call is TRBV3-1, the J call TRBJ1-3; no reliable D call. Germline V lookup: CDR1 LGHDT, CDR2 YNNKEL (reference sequence). This CDR3 spans 18 amino acids. Trimming left V 0 bases short and J 0 bases short, with 15 bases between. CDR3 DNA: TGTGCCAGCAGCCAAGATGCCTTGGTGGGGAGCTCTGGAAACACCATATATTTT. This translates into CASSQDALVGSSGNTIYF. The entire variable domain, with the rest obtained from reference TRBV3-1 and TRBJ1-3, is as follows: DTAVSQTPKYLVTQMGNDKSIKCEQNLGHDTMYWYKQDSKKFLKIMFSYNNKELIINETVPNRFSPKSPDKAHLNLHINSLELGDSAVYFCASSQDALVGSSGNTIYFGEGSWLTVV.

The chain is built from TRBV29-1 and TRBJ2-3; D is undetermined. The germline gives CDR1 SQVTM, CDR2 ANQGSEA. CDR3 length: 11 residues. Trimming left V 7 bases short and J 6 bases short, with 11 bases between. Written as DNA, the CDR3 is TGCAGCGCGGCGCCCGCGGATACGCAGTATTTT. It translates to CSAAPADTQYF.

This clonotype was counted between two and nine times. The CDR3 DNA reads TGCAGCGGAGGACTAGGGGAGACAGATACGCAGTATTTT. It is translated as CSGGLGETDTQYF. V usage is TRBV29-1 and J usage is TRBJ2-3; 7 bases agree with TRBD2. Unmatched junction bases numbered 7, after V lost 7 bases and J lost 3 bases. Germline CDR1 is SQVTM and CDR2 is ANQGSEA. The CDR3 contains 13 residues.

This clonotype was counted many times. The genes are TRBV18 and TRBJ2-1; no clear D. Germline CDR1 reads KGHSH; CDR2 reads LQKENI. The V end was cut by 1 base, the J end by 1 base, with 2 bases between. The CDR3 loop spans 13 amino acids. In DNA form, the CDR3 reads TGTGCCAGCTCACCACAGTCCTACAATGAGCAGTTCTTC. This gives the protein CASSPQSYNEQFF. Full variable domain (missing parts from reference TRBV18 and TRBJ2-1): NAGVMQNPRHLVRRRGQEARLRCSPMKGHSHVYWYRQLPEEGLKFMVYLQKENIIDESGMPKERFSAEFPKEGPSILRIQQVVRGDSAAYFCASSPQSYNEQFFGPGTRLTVL.